The table lists the clone carrying this T cell receptor (beta chain) with a few counts. TCRdb re-analysed the RT-PCR reads in MiXCR, keeping a single row per CDR3 protein. In the table there are about 680,000 distinct CDR3 sequences, 12% to 15% of which are singletons. This receptor was taken from a female donor in good health, serving as a healthy control. Material for sequencing was memory CD4+ T cells from blood.

CDR3 residues: CSARPPDRAWTEAFF. CDR3 in DNA: TGCAGTGCTAGGCCCCCGGACAGGGCATGGACTGAAGCTTTCTTT. This chain links TRBV20-1 with TRBJ1-1, with 8 bases aligning to TRBD1. V was clipped by 3 bases and J by 5 bases; unmatched bases: 11. The V gene's germline CDR1 is DFQATT and CDR2 SNEGSKA (reference sequence). The CDR3 has 15 amino acids.